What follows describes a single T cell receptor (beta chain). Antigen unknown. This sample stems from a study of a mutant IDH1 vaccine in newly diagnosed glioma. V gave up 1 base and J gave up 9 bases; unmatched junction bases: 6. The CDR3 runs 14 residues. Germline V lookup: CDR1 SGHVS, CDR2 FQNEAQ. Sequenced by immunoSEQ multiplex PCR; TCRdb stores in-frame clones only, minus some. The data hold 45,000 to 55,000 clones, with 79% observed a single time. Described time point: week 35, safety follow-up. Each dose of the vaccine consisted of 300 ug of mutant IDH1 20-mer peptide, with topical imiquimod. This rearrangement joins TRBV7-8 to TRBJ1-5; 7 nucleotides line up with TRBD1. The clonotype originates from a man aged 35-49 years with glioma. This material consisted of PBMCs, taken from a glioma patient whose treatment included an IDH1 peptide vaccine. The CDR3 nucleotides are TGTGCCAGCAGCTTAGGACAGGGCCAGGGGCCCCAGCATTTT. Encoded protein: CASSLGQGQGPQHF.